Listed here is a single T cell receptor (beta chain). Its cognate antigen has yet to be identified. No quality values exist for individual bases; no much larger clone is one base distant. To demonstrate the VDJtools post-analysis software, TCR beta repertoires were profiled from the peripheral blood of 10 to 15 young patients with multiple sclerosis. The multiple sclerosis patients were children and adolescents ranging in age from roughly 6 to 15 years. V ends up 3 bases short and J 7 bases short, with an unmatched junction base count of 8. The germline V gene encodes CDR1 SGDLS and CDR2 YYNGEE. Spanning cysteine to phenylalanine, the CDR3 consists of 15 amino acids. The CDR3 DNA has 45 bases and is translated from base 1. Library prep was done by PCR. Sequencing relied on an Illumina HiSeq 2500. Unique molecular identifiers were incorporated into TCR beta cDNA libraries to reduce PCR and sequencing biases. Per 1 to 10 million input T cells, roughly 0.5 million cDNA molecules were obtained, such that each molecule approximated one T cell. The patient libraries were prepared and sequenced with the same protocol used for the earlier healthy control dataset. Samples belonging to the same batch were prepared together, multiplexed and sequenced on a shared HiSeq lane. The study's own analysis went as follows. MIGEC handled the raw barcoded reads, throwing out single-read molecular identifier groups before consensus assembly and CDR3 extraction. Clonotype tables were post-analysed with VDJtools, normalizing diversity by down-sampling all datasets to the smallest sample size. In repertoire overlap clustering, CDR3 amino acid sequences, but not nucleotide sequences, were matched to correct batch-related cross-sample contamination. The raw public reads went through TCRdb reprocessing: fastp at Q25, MiXCR clone calling, in-frame beta chains kept. Identical CDR3 protein sequences are pooled into one entry, listed with their most common genes and DNA. TCRdb's processing, not the study's, gives the V and J calls here. The sample includes 150,000 to 200,000 distinct CDR3 sequences, with around 28% observed a single time. Less than 1.6% of the sample is held by the ten biggest clonotypes.

This entry is derived from a study of post-analysis software for immune sequencing data (dated by TCRdb to about 2015). Study-level background: Relapsing-remitting, secondary progressive and progressive-relapsing multiple sclerosis were recorded as disease courses, and subtype annotation was lacking for some patients. Patient repertoires were compared against roughly 11 previously published healthy control repertoires from donors aged 6 to 25 years. A subset of samples was prepared in parallel using single-end sample barcoding, then pooled and co-amplified after Illumina adapter ligation. On the study overall, not on this receptor specifically: Significantly higher frequencies in patients than in controls were found for a few TRBV segments, including TRBV5-6, TRBV5-1 and TRBV20-1. Normalized Chao1 diversity was significantly lower in multiple sclerosis patients than controls, suggesting substantial peripheral T-cell clonal expansion. When samples were clustered directly using the F measure, samples prepared in the same batch co-clustered strongly, which prompted a batch-effect correction. The multiple sclerosis patient group was slightly younger than the control group.

What was sequenced was blood. The chain joins TRBV9 to TRBJ2-7; TRBD2 aligns with 12 central bases. This receptor was identified in a girl aged 5-17 years with multiple sclerosis. The CDR3 reads CASSARLAGDNEQYF. Read as DNA, the sequence is TGTGCCAGCAGCGCGAGACTAGCGGGAGACAATGAGCAGTACTTC.